The 17 T cell receptor beta chains listed next were all sequenced from one sample in a study of metastatic and nonmetastatic thyroid tumors. Thyroid surgery was preceded by no treatment in any patient. Through MiXCR, TCRdb re-clonotyped the PCR reads. The table has about 92,000 clones, more than 13% seen once; the top ten hold roughly 3.9%. The specimen was blood. These receptors were obtained from a female donor with papillary thyroid cancer or a benign thyroid nodule (not recorded which). Some clones in this sample may be carry-over from other donors' samples.

This clone was observed at least ten times. The chain has TRBV7-3 and TRBJ1-5; D remains ambiguous. The CDR3 runs to 13 residues. V was clipped by 4 bases and J by 7 bases, with 11 bases between them. Germline V gene sequence: CDR1 SGHTA, CDR2 FQGTGA. The CDR3 sequence is CASSSDRGQPQHF. The CDR3 nucleotides are TGTGCCAGCAGCTCGGACCGCGGGCAGCCCCAGCATTTT.

This clone was picked up a small number of times. The chain has TRBV6-1 and TRBJ1-2; no firm D call. The CDR3 covers 11 residues. Trimming pared 8 bases from V and 8 bases from J, leaving 12 bases between. Germline values: CDR1 MNHNS, CDR2 SASEGT. The CDR3 sequence: CASVAGVGYTF. The CDR3 DNA reads as TGTGCCAGCGTGGCAGGTGTCGGCTACACCTTC.

This clone was counted a few times. A read error is possible here, since a much larger clone lies one base away. The V gene is TRBV15, the J gene TRBJ2-5; D may correspond to TRBD1 or TRBD2 (5 bases each). Germline lookup yields CDR1 LNHNV and CDR2 YYDKDF (reference sequence). The V gene lost 7 bases and the J gene lost 2 bases, with 14 bases spanning the gap. This CDR3 has 14 amino acids. CDR3 nucleotide sequence: TGTGCCACCATGGGGGTTGGTATACAAGAGACCCAGTACTTC. Translation: CATMGVGIQETQYF.

The sample holds many counts of this clone. The V call is TRBV13, the J call TRBJ2-3; 13 bases agree with TRBD2. Looked up from germline, CDR1 is PRHDT and CDR2 is FYEKMQ (reference sequence). The CDR3 consists of 16 residues. V shed 5 bases and J 3 bases; nucleotides not matched to a gene: 5. The CDR3 protein is CASSPQTSGGTDTQYF. The CDR3 coding sequence is TGTGCCAGCAGCCCACAGACTAGCGGGGGGACAGATACGCAGTATTTT.

This clone was seen repeatedly, ten times or more. The chain couples TRBV7-9 to TRBJ2-7; D is unresolved. The germline gives CDR1 SEHNR, CDR2 FQNEAQ (reference sequence). CDR3 length equals 13 residues. V was clipped by 5 bases and J by 2 bases, with 10 bases between them. The CDR3 DNA is TGTGCCAGCAGCCCAAGGGATACCTACGAGCAGTACTTC. The encoded protein is CASSPRDTYEQYF. Combining the CDR3 with reference TRBV7-9 and TRBJ2-7 gives the whole variable domain DTGVSQNPRHKITKRGQNVTFRCDPISEHNRLYWYRQTLGQGPEFLTYFQNEAQLEKSRLLSDRFSAERPKGSFSTLEIQRTEQGDSAMYLCASSPRDTYEQYFGPGTRLTVT.

This clone was counted between two and nine times. A much larger clone differs from this one at a single base, so this may be a read error. The chain links TRBV7-9 to TRBJ1-2, with a possible D match to TRBD1 (6 bases). This CDR3 comprises 15 residues. Trimming took 7 bases from V and 4 from J, leaving 19 bases between them. Germline V lookup: CDR1 SEHNR, CDR2 FQNEAQ (reference sequence). The CDR3 sequence is CASTERRGRSYGYTF. CDR3 sequence (DNA): TGTGCCAGCACTGAACGGCGGGGGCGATCCTATGGCTACACCTTC.

A few counts support this clone. A junction boundary mismatches the germline segment, possibly from a read error. This chain joins TRBV10-3 and TRBJ2-6, with D unresolved. CDR3 size: 16 residues. Germline V gene sequence: CDR1 ENHRY, CDR2 SYGVKD. The CDR3, as DNA: TGTGCCATCAGTGATCGCCGCTTCTCTGGGTCCAACGTCCTTACTTTC. Translated: CAISDRRFSGSNVLTF.

Concerning this clone: Since a much larger clone is just one base distant, this may be a read error. The chain joins TRBV7-3 to TRBJ2-3; either TRBD1 or TRBD2 may fit D (5 bases each). Germline lookup yields CDR1 SGHTA and CDR2 FQGTGA. The CDR3 loop spans 17 amino acids. Here the CDR3 reads CARSLEGTRVPTDTQYF. In DNA, the CDR3 is TGTGCCAGAAGCTTAGAAGGGACCAGGGTCCCCACAGATACGCAGTATTTT. Together with reference TRBV7-3 and TRBJ2-3, the CDR3 gives the full variable domain: GAGVSQTPSNKVTEKGKYVELRCDPISGHTALYWYRQSLGQGPEFLIYFQGTGAADDSGLPNDRFFAVRPEGSVSTLKIQRTERGDSAVYLCARSLEGTRVPTDTQYFGPGTRLTVL.

This clone came up many times. The chain employs TRBV7-9 and TRBJ2-5; 7 bases fit TRBD2. V gave up 3 bases and J gave up 2 bases; unmatched junction bases: 6. The CDR3 length is 15 residues. CDR1 SEHNR and CDR2 FQNEAQ come from the germline V gene (reference sequence). The CDR3 is CASSFGGGNQETQYF. In DNA, the CDR3 is TGTGCCAGCAGCTTTGGCGGGGGAAATCAAGAGACCCAGTACTTC.

The rearrangement links TRBV20-1 to TRBJ2-7, with D unresolved. Trimming pared 0 bases from V and 5 bases from J, leaving 17 bases between. Germline loops: CDR1 DFQATT, CDR2 SNEGSKA (reference sequence). The CDR3 covers 15 residues. The CDR3 DNA reads TGCAGTGCTAGAGATTACGCCCCCTTGCAGGACGAGCAGTACTTC. This gives the protein CSARDYAPLQDEQYF.

This clone was seen ten or more times. This rearrangement joins TRBV3-1 to TRBJ1-2; D unresolved. V was shortened by 3 bases and J by 2 bases, with 7 bases between the two germline ends. Germline V CDR1 and CDR2: LGHDT, YNNKEL (reference sequence). This CDR3 spans 13 amino acids. The chain's CDR3 is CASSQSLNYGYTF. CDR3 DNA sequence: TGTGCCAGCAGCCAGTCCTTGAACTATGGCTACACCTTC.

This clone was counted at least ten times. The V call is TRBV3-1, the J call TRBJ2-7; D not certain. This CDR3 is 17 amino acids long. Germline V gives CDR1 LGHDT, CDR2 YNNKEL (reference sequence). With 0 bases removed from V and 6 bases from J, the gap between germline ends came to 21 bases. CDR3 region: CASSQDIPVALRGEQYF. The CDR3 nucleotides are TGTGCCAGCAGCCAAGACATCCCGGTGGCCCTACGAGGCGAGCAGTACTTC.

This clone has at least ten counts. The chain is built from TRBV6-1 and TRBJ1-3; TRBD1 aligns across 8 bases. The CDR3 contains 15 residues. CDR1 and CDR2 from the germline V gene are MNHNS and SASEGT. After removal of 6 bases from V and 0 bases from J, the junction contained 4 bases not matched to a gene. The CDR3 sequence: CASRIGTGSGNTIYF. In DNA, the CDR3 is TGTGCCAGCAGAATAGGGACAGGCTCTGGAAACACCATATATTTT.

The table lists this clone with many counts. This chain joins TRBV28 and TRBJ2-3, with 9 nucleotides matching TRBD1. The length of the CDR3 is 14 residues. Germline CDR1 and CDR2: MDHEN and SYDVKM. The ends lost 7 bases at V and 5 bases at J; junction bases unmatched: 7. CDR3 sequence (DNA): TGTGCCAGCAAACCGGGACAGGGAAGAGATACGCAGTATTTT. Protein product: CASKPGQGRDTQYF.

In its sample, this clone was seen many times. This rearrangement joins TRBV7-2 to TRBJ2-7; D is unresolved. The ends were cut back, 6 bases at V and 0 bases at J, with 12 bases in the middle. This CDR3 region has 14 residues. CDR1 is SGHTA and CDR2 is FQGNSA in the germline V gene. The DNA for the CDR3 is TGTGCCAGCAGGATCAGTATAGGCTCCTACGAGCAGTACTTC. Translating it yields CASRISIGSYEQYF. Drawing the rest from reference TRBV7-2 and TRBJ2-7, the complete variable domain is GAGVSQSPSNKVTEKGKDVELRCDPISGHTALYWYRQSLGQGLEFLIYFQGNSAPDKSGLPSDRFSAERTGGSVSTLTIQRTQQEDSAVYLCASRISIGSYEQYFGPGTRLTVT.

This clone was seen repeatedly, ten times or more. V gene TRBV2 combines with J gene TRBJ1-4, with a weak D call TRBD1 (5 bases). The CDR3 runs to 15 residues. Per germline, CDR1 SNHLY and CDR2 FYNNEI. With 7 bases removed from V and 4 bases from J, the gap between germline ends came to 16 bases. CDR3 residues: CASTGRDSINEKLFF. DNA for the CDR3: TGTGCCAGCACGGGTAGAGACAGTATTAATGAAAAACTGTTTTTT.

At least ten counts were recorded for this clone. This sample also contains other DNA sequences that code for the same CDR3. V gene TRBV5-6 combines with J gene TRBJ1-2, with D perhaps matching TRBD1 (6 bases). V was shortened by 3 bases and J by 1 base, with 10 bases between the two germline ends. This CDR3 region has 14 residues. Germline CDR1 SGHDT, CDR2 YYEEEE. This CDR3 is CASSSGHLNYGYTF. The CDR3 bases are TGTGCCAGCAGCTCGGGACACCTTAACTATGGCTACACCTTC.